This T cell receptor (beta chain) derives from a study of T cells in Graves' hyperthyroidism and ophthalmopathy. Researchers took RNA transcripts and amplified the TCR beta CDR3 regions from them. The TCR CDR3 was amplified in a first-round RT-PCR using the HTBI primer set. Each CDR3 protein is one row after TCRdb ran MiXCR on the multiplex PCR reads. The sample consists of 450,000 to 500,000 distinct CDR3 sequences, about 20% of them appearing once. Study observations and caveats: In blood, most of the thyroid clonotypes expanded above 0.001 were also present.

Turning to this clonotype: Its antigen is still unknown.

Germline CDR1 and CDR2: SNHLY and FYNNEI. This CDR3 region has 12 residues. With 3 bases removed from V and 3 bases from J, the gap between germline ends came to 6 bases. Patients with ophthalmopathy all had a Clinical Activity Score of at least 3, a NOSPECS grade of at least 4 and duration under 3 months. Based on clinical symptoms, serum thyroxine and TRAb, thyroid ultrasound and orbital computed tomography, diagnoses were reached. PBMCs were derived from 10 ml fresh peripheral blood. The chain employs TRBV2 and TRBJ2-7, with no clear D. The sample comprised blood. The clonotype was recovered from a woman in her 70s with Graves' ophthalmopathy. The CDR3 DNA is TGTGCCAGCAGTGACGTCATCTACGAGCAGTACTTC. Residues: CASSDVIYEQYF.